This T cell receptor (beta chain) was retrieved from a study of post-analysis software for immune sequencing data (dated by TCRdb to the mid-2010s). With regard to the full study: Relapsing-remitting, secondary progressive and progressive-relapsing multiple sclerosis were recorded as disease courses, and subtype annotation was lacking for some patients. A subset of samples was prepared in parallel using single-end sample barcoding, then pooled and co-amplified after Illumina adapter ligation. The patient repertoires were set against approximately 10 previously published healthy control repertoires from donors whose ages ranged from about 6 to 25 years. Points the paper makes about the study in general: The control group was slightly older than the multiple sclerosis patient group. Multiple sclerosis patients had significantly lower normalized Chao1 diversity than controls, a result that suggests substantial peripheral T-cell clonal expansion. Patients showed significantly higher frequencies than controls for 4 or 5 TRBV segments, among them TRBV5-6, TRBV5-1 and TRBV20-1. Direct clustering with F measure showed strong co-clustering of samples prepared in the same batch, prompting a batch-effect correction.

This clonotype occurred a few times. Its antigen is currently not known. There are no base qualities to consult, and no much larger clone falls within one base. Its CDR3 holds 17 amino acids, cysteine through phenylalanine. Just the 51-base CDR3 DNA is kept, in frame starting at base 1. V sheds 2 bases and J sheds 0 bases, leaving 16 bases between their ends. The germline V gene encodes CDR1 MNHEY and CDR2 SVGAGI. Libraries were prepared through PCR. The sequencing machine was an Illumina HiSeq 2500. To reduce PCR and sequencing biases, unique molecular identifiers were incorporated into the TCR beta cDNA libraries. About 500,000 cDNA molecules were obtained for every 1 to 10 million input T cells, so each molecule roughly corresponded to one T cell. The same protocol used for the earlier healthy control dataset was applied to prepare and sequence the patient libraries. Samples belonging to the same batch were prepared together, multiplexed and sequenced on a shared HiSeq lane. The paper's processing steps were these. MIGEC handled the raw barcoded reads, throwing out single-read molecular identifier groups before consensus assembly and CDR3 extraction. VDJtools was used for post-analysis of the clonotype tables, and diversity was normalized by down-sampling every dataset to the size of the smallest sample. In repertoire overlap clustering, CDR3 amino acid sequences, but not nucleotide sequences, were matched to correct batch-related cross-sample contamination. TCRdb reprocessed the public reads (quality trimming at Q25 with fastp, clone calling with MiXCR) and kept in-frame beta chains. Merged by CDR3 protein, the rows form single entries marked with the most common genes and DNA. V and J calls and clone size were set by TCRdb, not the authors. This sample holds 250,000 to 300,000 distinct CDR3 sequences; 36% were observed only once. The biggest ten clones account for under 5.5% of the sample.

To demonstrate the VDJtools post-analysis software, the study profiled TCR beta repertoires from the peripheral blood of about a dozen young patients with multiple sclerosis. Multiple sclerosis patients were children and adolescents aged roughly 6 to 17 years. This receptor was taken from a girl under 18 with multiple sclerosis. Sequencing was carried out using blood. The chain couples TRBV6-5 to TRBJ1-1; the D gene is perhaps TRBD1, on 5 matching bases. The sequenced DNA is TGTGCCAGCAGTTACGCAATCGGGGGGGGGTTGAACACTGAAGCTTTCTTT. Its amino acids are CASSYAIGGGLNTEAFF.